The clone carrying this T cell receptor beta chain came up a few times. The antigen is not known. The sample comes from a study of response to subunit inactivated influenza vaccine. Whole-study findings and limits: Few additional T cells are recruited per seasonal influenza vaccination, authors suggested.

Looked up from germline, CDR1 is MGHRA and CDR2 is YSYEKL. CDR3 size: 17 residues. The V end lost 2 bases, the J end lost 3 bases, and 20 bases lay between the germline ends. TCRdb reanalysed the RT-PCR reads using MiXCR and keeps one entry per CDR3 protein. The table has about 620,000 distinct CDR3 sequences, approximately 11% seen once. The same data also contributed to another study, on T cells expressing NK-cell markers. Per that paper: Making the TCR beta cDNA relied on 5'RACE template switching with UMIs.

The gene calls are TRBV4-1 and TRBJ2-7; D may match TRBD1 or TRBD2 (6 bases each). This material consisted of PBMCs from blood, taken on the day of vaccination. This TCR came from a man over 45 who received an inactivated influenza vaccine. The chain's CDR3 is CASSQPRGGLKFYEQYF. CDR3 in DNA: TGCGCCAGCAGCCAACCGAGAGGGGGACTTAAGTTCTACGAGCAGTACTTC.